These T cell receptor beta chains were read from a single sample in a study of cytomegalovirus exposure and HLA in healthy donors. Clones were sequenced by immunoSEQ multiplex PCR, and TCRdb holds only the in-frame ones, with some missing. The table records 130,000 or so clones, 89% of them present only once. Input material: PBMCs. Receptor source: a woman younger than 35 in good health and CMV-seronegative. The CDR3 runs from the conserved cysteine through the conserved F or W. A D gene is named only where the DNA matches it firmly. Not every row has a clone size; where given, it reads once, few, many or a size class.

NA,NA,TRBV27,TRBJ1-5,TGTGCCAGCAGTTTATCTTCTTATAGCAATCAGCCCCAGCATTTT,CASSLSSYSNQPQHF
NA,NA,TRBV5-1,TRBJ1-4,TGCGCCAGCAGCTTGGGAGGGATGGCGGGTGAAAAACTGTTTTTT,CASSLGGMAGEKLFF
NA,NA,TRBV6-5,TRBJ1-1,TGTGCCAGCAGGGGAACACTTCAGGGGAACACTGAAGCTTTCTTT,CASRGTLQGNTEAFF
NA,NA,TRBV6-5,TRBJ1-5,TGTGCCAGCAGCCCCTTCGGGGAGGGCAATCAGCCCCAGCATTTT,CASSPFGEGNQPQHF
TRBD2,NA,TRBV7-7,TRBJ2-7,TGTGCTAGCAGCCCTGGGGCGGGACTAGTTTTCAACCAGCAGTACTTC,CASSPGAGLVFNQQYF
NA,NA,TRBV6-5,TRBJ2-3,TGTGCCAGCAGTTACGCGGATACGCAGTATTTT,CASSYADTQYF
TRBD2,NA,TRBV6-1,TRBJ2-1,TGTGCCAGCAGTGGCAGGCAGCGGGGGCGCGCCTACAATGAGCAGTTCTTC,CASSGRQRGRAYNEQFF
TRBD1,NA,TRBV6-1,TRBJ1-4,TGTGCCAGCAGTGTACAGACAGGGAGAGGGGAAAAACTGTTTTTT,CASSVQTGRGEKLFF
TRBD2,many,TRBV7-9,TRBJ2-1,TGTGCCAGCAGCTTTAGCGGGGGGCCTTACAATGAGCAGTTCTTC,CASSFSGGPYNEQFF
NA,NA,TRBV4-1,TRBJ2-3,TGCGCCAGCAGCCAAGTCTCCTTATCCTCGGGTACGCAGTATTTT,CASSQVSLSSGTQYF
NA,NA,TRBV6-5,TRBJ1-2,TGTGCCAGCAGTTACTCGATAAACTCGGTCAGCGATGGCTACACCTTC,CASSYSINSVSDGYTF
NA,NA,TRBV18,TRBJ1-1,TGTGCCAGCTCACCCCCAGAGGGCCGGGGAGCTTTCTTT,CASSPPEGRGAFF
NA,NA,TRBV9,TRBJ2-1,TGTGCCAGCAGCGTAGATTTTCTGGGCAGGGGCTCTAGCAATGAGCAGTTCTTC,CASSVDFLGRGSSNEQFF
NA,NA,TRBV21-1,TRBJ1-6,TGTGCCAGCAGCATCCCAGGGGGCTGCTCACCCCTCCACTTT,CASSIPGGCSPLHF
TRBD1,once,TRBV25-1,TRBJ1-1,TGTGCCAGCAGACAGACAGGGAGGAACACTGAAGCTTTCTTT,CASRQTGRNTEAFF
TRBD1,NA,TRBV18,TRBJ2-5,TGTGCCAGCTCACCACAACAGGGGGCAGGGCAAGAGACCCAGTACTTC,CASSPQQGAGQETQYF
NA,NA,TRBV5-1,TRBJ2-3,TGCGCCAGCAGCTTTGAGGGAGAGGCAGATACGCAGTATTTT,CASSFEGEADTQYF
TRBD2,NA,TRBV5-8,TRBJ2-3,TGTGCCAGCAGCTTGTACAACGGGGGGGCCGGCACAGATACGCAGTATTTT,CASSLYNGGAGTDTQYF
NA,few,TRBV6-1,TRBJ1-6,TGTGCCAGCAGTGAACTAGCGTACGGAGATAATTCACCCCTCCACTTT,CASSELAYGDNSPLHF
NA,NA,TRBV21-1,TRBJ1-2,TGTGCCAGCAGCGACTGGTATGCTGGCTACACCTTC,CASSDWYAGYTF
NA,NA,TRBV19,TRBJ1-3,TGTGCCAGTAGGGGCTCGGGGGGTGGAAACACCATATATTTT,CASRGSGGGNTIYF
TRBD1,NA,TRBV6-1,TRBJ1-1,TGTGCCAGCAGCCTCAGGGACAGTTTGAACACTGAAGCTTTCTTT,CASSLRDSLNTEAFF
TRBD2,NA,TRBV6-5,TRBJ2-6,TGTGCCAGTCGCGGGGGGCACTCTGGGGCCAACGTCCTGACTTTC,CASRGGHSGANVLTF
TRBD1,NA,TRBV9,TRBJ1-2,TGTGCCAGCAGCGAGGGGACAGTCTATGGCTACACCTTC,CASSEGTVYGYTF
NA,NA,TRBV2,TRBJ1-1,TGTGCCAGCAGTGTTGAGTCAGGGCGAGACACTGAAGCTTTCTTT,CASSVESGRDTEAFF
NA,NA,TRBV6-5,TRBJ2-3,TGTGCCAGCAGCGTAGGCCCAGCGGACACAGATACGCAGTATTTT,CASSVGPADTDTQYF
TRBD1,few,TRBV5-4,TRBJ1-2,TGTGCAGACTACATTAAACCGGGACAGGGGCGCGATGGGAATGGCTACACCTTC,CADYIKPGQGRDGNGYTF